The 3 T cell receptor beta chains reported below all come from one sample, sequenced in a study of tumour-infiltrating T cells in Burkitt lymphoma. Using immunoSEQ multiplex PCR, the repertoire was profiled, and TCRdb retains in-frame clones only, with some absent. This sample has about 15,000 clones; approximately 71% occur once, and the top ten carry more than 5.5%. The sample taken for sequencing was tumor tissue. These receptors all stem from a human donor with diffuse large B-cell lymphoma.

The chain employs TRBV6-6 and TRBJ2-7; D ambiguous. The germline CDR1 and CDR2 sequences are MNHNY and SVGAGI (reference sequence). This CDR3 spans 11 amino acids. Trimming removed 6 bases at V and 6 bases at J, with 9 bases between. The CDR3 loop reads CASREKIEQYF. The CDR3 DNA sequence: TGTGCCAGCAGAGAGAAAATCGAGCAGTACTTC.

The chain carries TRBV30 and TRBJ2-5; 12 nucleotides align to TRBD2. Germline lookup yields CDR1 GTSNPN and CDR2 SVGIG (reference sequence). J gave up 5 bases and V 4 bases, and 5 bases lay outside the gene matches. The CDR3 totals 14 residues. CDR3 nucleotides: TGTGCCTGGATAGGGCTAGCGGGAGGGGAGACCCAGTACTTC. This gives the protein CAWIGLAGGETQYF.

This rearrangement joins TRBV9 to TRBJ2-3, with TRBD2 as a possible D gene (6 bases). Germline loops: CDR1 SGDLS, CDR2 YYNGEE. The V and J ends lost 6 bases and 2 bases respectively, with 28 bases between them. The CDR3 contains 19 residues. For the CDR3, the DNA is TGTGCCAGCAACCTGGAGGGACGTGGATCCCCACCTTACACAGATACGCAGTATTTT. Its protein is CASNLEGRGSPPYTDTQYF.